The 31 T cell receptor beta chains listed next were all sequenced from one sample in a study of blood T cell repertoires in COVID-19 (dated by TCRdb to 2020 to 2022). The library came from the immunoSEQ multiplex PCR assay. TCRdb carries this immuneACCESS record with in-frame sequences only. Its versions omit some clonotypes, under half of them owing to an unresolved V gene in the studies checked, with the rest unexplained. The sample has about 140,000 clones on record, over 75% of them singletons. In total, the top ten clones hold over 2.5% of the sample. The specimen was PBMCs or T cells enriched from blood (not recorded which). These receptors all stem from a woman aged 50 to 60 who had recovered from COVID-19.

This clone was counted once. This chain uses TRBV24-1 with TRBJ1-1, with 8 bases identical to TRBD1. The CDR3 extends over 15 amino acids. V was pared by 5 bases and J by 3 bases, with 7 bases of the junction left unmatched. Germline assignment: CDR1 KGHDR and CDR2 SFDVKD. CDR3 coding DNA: TGTGCCACCAGTGGGGGTACAGGGGGTCACACTGAAGCTTTCTTT. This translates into CATSGGTGGHTEAFF.

CDR3 nucleotides: TGTGCCAGCAGCTCAGGGTTCAGCAGTTATCAGCCCCAGCATTTT. This translates into CASSSGFSSYQPQHF. The chain recombines TRBV6-5 with TRBJ1-5; tentative D call: TRBD1 (5 bases). Germline CDR1 is MNHEY and CDR2 is SVGAGI. The CDR3 is 15 amino acids. Trimming removed 6 bases from V and 5 bases from J, with 17 bases in between.

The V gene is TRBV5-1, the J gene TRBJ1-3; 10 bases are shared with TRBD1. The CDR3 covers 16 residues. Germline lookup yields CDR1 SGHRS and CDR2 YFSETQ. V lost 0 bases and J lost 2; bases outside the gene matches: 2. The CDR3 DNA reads TGCGCCAGCAGCTTGGTCGGGACAGGGGCTGGAAACACCATATATTTT. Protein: CASSLVGTGAGNTIYF.

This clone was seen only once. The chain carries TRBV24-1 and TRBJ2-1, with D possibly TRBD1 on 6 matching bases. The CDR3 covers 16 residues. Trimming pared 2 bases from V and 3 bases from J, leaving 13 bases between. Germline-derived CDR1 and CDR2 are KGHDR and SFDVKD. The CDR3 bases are TGTGCCACCAGTGATTCATCAGGGGACATCTACAATGAGCAGTTCTTC. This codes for CATSDSSGDIYNEQFF.

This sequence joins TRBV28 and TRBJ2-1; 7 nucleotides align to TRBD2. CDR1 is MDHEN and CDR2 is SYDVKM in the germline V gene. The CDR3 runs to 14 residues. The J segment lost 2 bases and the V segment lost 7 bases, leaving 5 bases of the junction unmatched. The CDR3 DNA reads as TGTGCCAGCAACCGAGCGGGACCCTACAATGAGCAGTTCTTC. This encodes CASNRAGPYNEQFF.

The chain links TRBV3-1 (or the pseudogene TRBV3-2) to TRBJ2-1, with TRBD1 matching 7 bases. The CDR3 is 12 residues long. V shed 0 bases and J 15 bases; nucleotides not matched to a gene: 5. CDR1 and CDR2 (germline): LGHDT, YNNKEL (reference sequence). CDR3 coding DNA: TGTGCCAGCAGCCAAGATCAGGCAGGGGGGTTCTTC. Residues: CASSQDQAGGFF.

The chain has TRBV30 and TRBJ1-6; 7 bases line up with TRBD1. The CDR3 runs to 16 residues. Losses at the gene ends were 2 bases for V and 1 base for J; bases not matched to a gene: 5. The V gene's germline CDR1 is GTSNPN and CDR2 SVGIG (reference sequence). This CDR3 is CAWSQTGRSYNSPLHF. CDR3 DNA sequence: TGTGCCTGGAGTCAGACAGGGAGGTCCTATAATTCACCCCTCCACTTT.

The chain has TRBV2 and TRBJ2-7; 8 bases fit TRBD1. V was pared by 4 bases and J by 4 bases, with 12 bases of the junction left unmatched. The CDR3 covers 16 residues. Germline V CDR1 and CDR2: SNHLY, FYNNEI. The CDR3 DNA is TGTGCCAGCAGTGCCGTCACAGGGGGAAATCCGTACGAGCAGTACTTC. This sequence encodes CASSAVTGGNPYEQYF.

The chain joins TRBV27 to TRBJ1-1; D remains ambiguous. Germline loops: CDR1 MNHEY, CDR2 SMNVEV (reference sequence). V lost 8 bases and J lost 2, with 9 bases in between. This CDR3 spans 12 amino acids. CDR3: CASGRLNTEAFF. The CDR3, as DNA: TGTGCCAGCGGAAGACTAAACACTGAAGCTTTCTTT.

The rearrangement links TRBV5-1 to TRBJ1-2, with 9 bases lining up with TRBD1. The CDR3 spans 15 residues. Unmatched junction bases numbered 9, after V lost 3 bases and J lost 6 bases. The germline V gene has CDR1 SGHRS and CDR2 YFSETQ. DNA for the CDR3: TGCGCCAGCAGCTGGGGGGACAGGGATTGGCATGGCTACACCTTC. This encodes CASSWGDRDWHGYTF.

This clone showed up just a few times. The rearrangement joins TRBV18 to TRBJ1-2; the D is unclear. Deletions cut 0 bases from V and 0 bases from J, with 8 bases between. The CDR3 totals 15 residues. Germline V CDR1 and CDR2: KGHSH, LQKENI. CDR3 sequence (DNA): TGTGCCAGCTCACCACCGAGCAACCCTAACTATGGCTACACCTTC. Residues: CASSPPSNPNYGYTF.

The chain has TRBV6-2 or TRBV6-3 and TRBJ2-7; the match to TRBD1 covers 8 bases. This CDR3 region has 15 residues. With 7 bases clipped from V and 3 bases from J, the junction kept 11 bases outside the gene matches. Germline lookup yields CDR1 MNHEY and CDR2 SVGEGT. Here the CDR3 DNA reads TGTGCCAGCACCCCGGCAGGGGGCCTCTACTACGAGCAGTACTTC. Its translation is CASTPAGGLYYEQYF.

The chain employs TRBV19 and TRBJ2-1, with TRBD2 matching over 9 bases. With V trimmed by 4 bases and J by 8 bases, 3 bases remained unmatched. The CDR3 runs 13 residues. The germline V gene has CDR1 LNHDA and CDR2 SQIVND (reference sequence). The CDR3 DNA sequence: TGTGCCAGTAGTAAGGGCGGGAGGGATGAGCAGTTCTTC. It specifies CASSKGGRDEQFF.

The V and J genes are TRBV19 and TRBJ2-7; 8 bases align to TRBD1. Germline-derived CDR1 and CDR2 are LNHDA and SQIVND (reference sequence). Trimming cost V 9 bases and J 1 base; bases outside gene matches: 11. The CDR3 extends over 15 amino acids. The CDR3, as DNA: TGTGCCAGCCAACGGGAAACAGGGGGATCCTACGAGCAGTACTTC. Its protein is CASQRETGGSYEQYF. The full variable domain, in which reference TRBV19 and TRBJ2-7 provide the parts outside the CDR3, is DGGITQSPKYLFRKEGQNVTLSCEQNLNHDAMYWYRQDPGQGLRLIYYSQIVNDFQKGDIAEGYSVSREKKESFPLTVTSAQKNPTAFYLCASQRETGGSYEQYFGPGTRLTVT.

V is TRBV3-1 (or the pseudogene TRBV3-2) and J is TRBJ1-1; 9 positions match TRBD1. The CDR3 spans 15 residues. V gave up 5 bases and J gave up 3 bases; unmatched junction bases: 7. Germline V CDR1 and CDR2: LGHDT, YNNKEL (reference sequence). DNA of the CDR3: TGTGCCAGCAGCTCCCGGACAGGGGCGGACACTGAAGCTTTCTTT. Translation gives CASSSRTGADTEAFF.

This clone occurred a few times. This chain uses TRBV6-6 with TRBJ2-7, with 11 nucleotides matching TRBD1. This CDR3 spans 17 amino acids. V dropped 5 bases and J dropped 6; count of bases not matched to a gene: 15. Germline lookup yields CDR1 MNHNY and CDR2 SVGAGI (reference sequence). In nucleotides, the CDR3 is TGTGCCAGCAGTCTCCAAGGACCCTTGGGACAGGGGGGCGAGCAGTACTTC. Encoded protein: CASSLQGPLGQGGEQYF.

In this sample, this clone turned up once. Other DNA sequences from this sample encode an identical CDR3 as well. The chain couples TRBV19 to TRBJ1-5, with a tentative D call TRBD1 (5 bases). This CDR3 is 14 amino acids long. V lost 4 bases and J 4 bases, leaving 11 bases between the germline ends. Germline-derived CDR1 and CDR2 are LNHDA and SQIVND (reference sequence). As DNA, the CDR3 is TGTGCCAGTAGTACAACAGGTGGGAATCAGCCCCAGCATTTT. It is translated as CASSTTGGNQPQHF.

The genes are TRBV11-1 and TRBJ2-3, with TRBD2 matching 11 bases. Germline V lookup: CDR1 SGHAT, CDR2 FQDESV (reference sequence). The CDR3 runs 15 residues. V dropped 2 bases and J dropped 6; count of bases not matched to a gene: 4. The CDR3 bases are TGTGCCAGCAGCTTAACTAGCGGGGGAACCGATACGCAGTATTTT. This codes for CASSLTSGGTDTQYF.

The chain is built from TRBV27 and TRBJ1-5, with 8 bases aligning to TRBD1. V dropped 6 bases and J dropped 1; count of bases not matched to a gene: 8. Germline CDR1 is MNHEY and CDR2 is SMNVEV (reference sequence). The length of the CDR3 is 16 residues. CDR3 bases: TGTGCCAGCAGACCCTTCGGACAGGGAAGCAATCAGCCCCAGCATTTT. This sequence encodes CASRPFGQGSNQPQHF.

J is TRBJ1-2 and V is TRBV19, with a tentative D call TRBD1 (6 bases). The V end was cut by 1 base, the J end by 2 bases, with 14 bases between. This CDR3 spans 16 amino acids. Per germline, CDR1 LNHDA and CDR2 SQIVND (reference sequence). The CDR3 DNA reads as TGTGCCAGTAGTATAGTGGCAGGGGAACGAAACTATGGCTACACCTTC. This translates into CASSIVAGERNYGYTF.

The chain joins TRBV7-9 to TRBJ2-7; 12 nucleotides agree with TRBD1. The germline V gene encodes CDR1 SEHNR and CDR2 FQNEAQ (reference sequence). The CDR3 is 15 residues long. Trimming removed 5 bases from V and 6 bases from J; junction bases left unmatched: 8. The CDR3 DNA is TGTGCCAGCAGCCTATCCCGGGACAGGGGGCGCGAGCAGTACTTC. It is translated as CASSLSRDRGREQYF.

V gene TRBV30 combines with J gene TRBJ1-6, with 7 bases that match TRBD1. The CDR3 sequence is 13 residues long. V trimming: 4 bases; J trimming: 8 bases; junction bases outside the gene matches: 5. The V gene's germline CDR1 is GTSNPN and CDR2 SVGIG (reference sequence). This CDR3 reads CAWNTGADSPLHF. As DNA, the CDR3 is TGTGCCTGGAATACAGGGGCAGATTCACCCCTCCACTTT.

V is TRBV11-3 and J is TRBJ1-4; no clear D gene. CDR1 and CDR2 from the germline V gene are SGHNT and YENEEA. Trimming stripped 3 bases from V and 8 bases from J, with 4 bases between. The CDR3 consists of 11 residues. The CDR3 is CASSFSEKLFF. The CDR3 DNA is TGTGCCAGCAGCTTTTCGGAAAAACTGTTTTTT.

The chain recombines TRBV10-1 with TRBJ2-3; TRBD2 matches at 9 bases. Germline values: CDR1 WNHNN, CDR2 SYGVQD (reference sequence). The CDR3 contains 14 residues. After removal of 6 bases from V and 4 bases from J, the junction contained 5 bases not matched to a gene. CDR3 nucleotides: TGCGCCAGCAGAGAGCGGGGGGCTGCAGATACGCAGTATTTT. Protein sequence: CASRERGAADTQYF.

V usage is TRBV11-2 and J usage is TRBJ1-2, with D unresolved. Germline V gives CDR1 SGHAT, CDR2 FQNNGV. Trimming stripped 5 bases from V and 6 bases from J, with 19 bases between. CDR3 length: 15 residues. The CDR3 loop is CASSNREMASDGYTF. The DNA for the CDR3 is TGTGCCAGCAGCAACCGGGAAATGGCCTCGGATGGCTACACCTTC.

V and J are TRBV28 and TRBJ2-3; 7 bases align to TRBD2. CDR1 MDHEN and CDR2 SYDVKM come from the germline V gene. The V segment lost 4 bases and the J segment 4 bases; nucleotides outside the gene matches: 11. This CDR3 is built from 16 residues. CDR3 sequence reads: CASSSSSGIRADTQYF. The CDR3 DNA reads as TGTGCCAGCAGTTCGTCTAGCGGAATCAGGGCAGATACGCAGTATTTT.

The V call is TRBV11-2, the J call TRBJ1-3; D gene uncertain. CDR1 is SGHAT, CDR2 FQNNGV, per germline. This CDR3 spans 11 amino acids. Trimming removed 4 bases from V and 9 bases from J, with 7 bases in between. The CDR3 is CASSSVATIYF. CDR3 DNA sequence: TGTGCCAGCAGCTCAGTAGCCACCATATATTTT.

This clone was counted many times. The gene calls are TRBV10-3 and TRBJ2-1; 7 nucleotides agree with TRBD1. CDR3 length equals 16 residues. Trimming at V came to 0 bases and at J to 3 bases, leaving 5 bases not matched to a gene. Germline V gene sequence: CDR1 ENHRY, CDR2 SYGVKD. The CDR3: CAISESKGAVYNEQFF. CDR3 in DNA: TGTGCCATCAGTGAGTCGAAGGGGGCGGTCTACAATGAGCAGTTCTTC.

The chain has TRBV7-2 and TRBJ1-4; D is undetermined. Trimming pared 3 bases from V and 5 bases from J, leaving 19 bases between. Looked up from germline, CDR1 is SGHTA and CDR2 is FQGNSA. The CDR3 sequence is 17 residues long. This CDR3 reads CASSLRRAFRGNEKLFF. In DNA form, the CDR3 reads TGTGCCAGCAGCTTGCGGAGGGCATTCAGAGGCAATGAAAAACTGTTTTTT. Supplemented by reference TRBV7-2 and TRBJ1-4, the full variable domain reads GAGVSQSPSNKVTEKGKDVELRCDPISGHTALYWYRQSLGQGLEFLIYFQGNSAPDKSGLPSDRFSAERTGGSVSTLTIQRTQQEDSAVYLCASSLRRAFRGNEKLFFGSGTQLSVL.

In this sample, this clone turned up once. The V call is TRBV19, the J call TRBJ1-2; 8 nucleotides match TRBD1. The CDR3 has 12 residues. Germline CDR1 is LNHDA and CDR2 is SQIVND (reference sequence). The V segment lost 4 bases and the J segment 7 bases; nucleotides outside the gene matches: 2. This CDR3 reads CASSRDRFGYTF. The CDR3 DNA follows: TGTGCCAGTAGTAGGGACAGGTTTGGCTACACCTTC.

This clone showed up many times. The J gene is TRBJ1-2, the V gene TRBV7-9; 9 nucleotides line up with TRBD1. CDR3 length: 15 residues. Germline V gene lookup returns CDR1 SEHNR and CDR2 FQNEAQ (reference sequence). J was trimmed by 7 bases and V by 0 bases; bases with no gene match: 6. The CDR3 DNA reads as TGTGCCAGCAGCTTAGCCCGACAGGGGGTATCTGGCTACACCTTC. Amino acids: CASSLARQGVSGYTF.